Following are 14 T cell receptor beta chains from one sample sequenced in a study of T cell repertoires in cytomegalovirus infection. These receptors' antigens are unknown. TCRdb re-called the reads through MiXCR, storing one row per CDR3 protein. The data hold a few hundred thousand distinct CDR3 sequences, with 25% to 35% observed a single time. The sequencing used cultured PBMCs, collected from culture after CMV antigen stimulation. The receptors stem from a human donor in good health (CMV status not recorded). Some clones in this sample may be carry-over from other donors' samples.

In DNA form, the CDR3 reads TGTGCCAGCAGCCCGTACAGGGAAAGCAATCAGCCCCAGCATTTT. Its protein product is CASSPYRESNQPQHF. The chain uses TRBV6-6 and TRBJ1-5, with D tentatively TRBD1 (6 bases). V lost 6 bases and J 1 base, leaving 13 bases between the germline ends. CDR3 length equals 15 residues. CDR1 is MNHNY and CDR2 is SVGAGI in the germline V gene (reference sequence).

CDR3 sequence: CATSNERGHTEAFF. The CDR3 DNA is TGTGCCACCAGTAATGAAAGGGGGCATACTGAAGCTTTCTTT. The chain couples TRBV15 to TRBJ1-1, with 7 nucleotides matching TRBD1. Germline assignment: CDR1 LNHNV and CDR2 YYDKDF (reference sequence). CDR3 length: 14 amino acids. After removal of 6 bases from V and 5 bases from J, the junction contained 9 bases not matched to a gene.

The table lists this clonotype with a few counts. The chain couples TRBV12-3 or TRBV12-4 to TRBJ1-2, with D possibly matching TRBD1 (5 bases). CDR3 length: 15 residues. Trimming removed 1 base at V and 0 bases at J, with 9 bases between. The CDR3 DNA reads TGTGCCAGCAGTTTAGGTGACAGAGCTAACTATGGCTACACCTTC. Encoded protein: CASSLGDRANYGYTF.

The CDR3 bases are TGTGCCAGCAGTTCGTACTTTAACTATGGCTACACCTTC. Its translation is CASSSYFNYGYTF. V usage is TRBV12-3 or TRBV12-4 and J usage is TRBJ1-2; D gene uncertain. The CDR3 totals 13 residues. The ends were cut back, 4 bases at V and 1 base at J, with 7 bases in the middle.

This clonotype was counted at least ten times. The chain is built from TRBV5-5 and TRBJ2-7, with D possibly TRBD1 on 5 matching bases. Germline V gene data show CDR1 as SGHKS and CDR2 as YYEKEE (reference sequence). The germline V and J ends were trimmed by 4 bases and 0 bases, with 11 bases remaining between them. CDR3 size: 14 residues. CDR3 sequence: CASSGVTASYEQYF. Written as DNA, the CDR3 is TGTGCCAGCAGCGGGGTGACAGCCTCCTACGAGCAGTACTTC. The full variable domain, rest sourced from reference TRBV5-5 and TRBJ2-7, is DAGVTQSPTHLIKTRGQQVTLRCSPISGHKSVSWYQQVLGQGPQFIFQYYEKEERGRGNFPDRFSARQFPNYSSELNVNALLLGDSALYLCASSGVTASYEQYFGPGTRLTVT.

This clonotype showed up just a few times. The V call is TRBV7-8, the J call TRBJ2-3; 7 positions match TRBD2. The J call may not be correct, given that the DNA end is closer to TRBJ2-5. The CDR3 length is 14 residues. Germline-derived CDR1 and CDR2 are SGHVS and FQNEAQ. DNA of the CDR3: TGTGCCAGCAGCTCTCGACTAGCCGGAGAGACCCAGTACTTC. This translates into CASSSRLAGETQYF.

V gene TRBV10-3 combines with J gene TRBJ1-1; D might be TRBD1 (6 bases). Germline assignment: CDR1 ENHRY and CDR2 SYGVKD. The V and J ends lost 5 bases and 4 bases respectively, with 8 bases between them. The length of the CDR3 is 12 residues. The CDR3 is CAISPQGTEAFF. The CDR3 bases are TGTGCCATCAGTCCACAGGGCACTGAAGCTTTCTTT.

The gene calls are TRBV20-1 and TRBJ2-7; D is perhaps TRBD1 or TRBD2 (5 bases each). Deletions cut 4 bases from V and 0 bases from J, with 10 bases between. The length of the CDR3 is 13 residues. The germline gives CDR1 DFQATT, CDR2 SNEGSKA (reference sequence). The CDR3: CSAIRGASYEQYF. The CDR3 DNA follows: TGCAGTGCTATTCGAGGGGCCTCCTACGAGCAGTACTTC.

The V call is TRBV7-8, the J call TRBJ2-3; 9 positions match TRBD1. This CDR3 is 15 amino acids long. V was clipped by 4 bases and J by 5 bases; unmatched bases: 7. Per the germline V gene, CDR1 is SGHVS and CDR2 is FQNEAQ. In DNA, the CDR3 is TGTGCCAGCAGCTGGGGACAGGGAAGTCGAGATACGCAGTATTTT. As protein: CASSWGQGSRDTQYF.

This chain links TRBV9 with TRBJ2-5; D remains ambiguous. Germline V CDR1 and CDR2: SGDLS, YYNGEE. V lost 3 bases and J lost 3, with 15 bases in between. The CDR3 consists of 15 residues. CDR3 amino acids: CASSARSGREETQYF. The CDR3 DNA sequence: TGTGCCAGCAGCGCTCGTTCGGGCAGAGAAGAGACCCAGTACTTC.

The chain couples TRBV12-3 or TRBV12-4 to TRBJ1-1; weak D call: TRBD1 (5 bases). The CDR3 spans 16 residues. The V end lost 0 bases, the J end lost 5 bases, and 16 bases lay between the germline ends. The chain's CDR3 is CASSLALRTGITEAFF. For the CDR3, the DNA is TGTGCCAGCAGTTTAGCGCTCAGAACAGGAATAACTGAAGCTTTCTTT.

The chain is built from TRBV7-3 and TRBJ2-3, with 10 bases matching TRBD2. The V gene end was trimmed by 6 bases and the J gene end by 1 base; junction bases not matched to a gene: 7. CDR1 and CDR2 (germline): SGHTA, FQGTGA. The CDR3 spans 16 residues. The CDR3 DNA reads TGTGCCAGCAGTTCTAGCGGGAGATGGGGCACAGATACGCAGTATTTT. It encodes CASSSSGRWGTDTQYF.

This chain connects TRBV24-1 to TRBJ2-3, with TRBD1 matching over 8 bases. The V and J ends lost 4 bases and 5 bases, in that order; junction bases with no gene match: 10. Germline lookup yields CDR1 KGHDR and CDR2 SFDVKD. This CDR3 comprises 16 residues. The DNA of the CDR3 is TGTGCCACCAGTGACCCCGAGACAGGGGTTGGAGATACGCAGTATTTT. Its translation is CATSDPETGVGDTQYF.

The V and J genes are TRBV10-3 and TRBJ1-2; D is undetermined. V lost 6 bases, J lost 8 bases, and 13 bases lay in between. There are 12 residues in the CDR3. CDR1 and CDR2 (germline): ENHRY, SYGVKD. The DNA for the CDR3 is TGTGCCATCAGCACTGGTCGGGAAGGCTACACCTTC. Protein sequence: CAISTGREGYTF.